These 30 T cell receptor beta chains share one sample of origin, sequenced in a study of shared clonotypes between healthy human individuals (dated by TCRdb to 2020 to 2022). Library prep was done by the immunoSEQ multiplex PCR assay. Held by TCRdb, this immuneACCESS table contains in-frame sequences only and omits some clones. Under half of the omission traces to an unresolved V gene where checked; the cause of the rest is unknown. The sample yields about 980,000 clones; 76% were counted once. In total, the top ten clones hold around 1.5% of the sample. Input material: memory CD4+ T cells sorted from blood. Per the publication, the cell subset or site label means: CD45RA-negative fraction. The receptor set was obtained from a young man in good health.

The chain is built from TRBV6-5 and TRBJ2-7; TRBD1 aligns across 9 bases. Germline V gene data show CDR1 as MNHEY and CDR2 as SVGAGI. CDR3 length: 15 residues. Losses at the gene ends were 7 bases for V and 2 bases for J; bases not matched to a gene: 9. The CDR3 sequence is CASNIQGALAYEQYF. The CDR3 nucleotides read TGTGCCAGCAATATACAGGGGGCACTGGCCTACGAGCAGTACTTC.

J is TRBJ1-4 and V is TRBV29-1, with D possibly being TRBD1 (5 bases). The CDR3 loop spans 14 amino acids. V gave up 5 bases and J gave up 5 bases, with 15 bases separating them. Germline V gives CDR1 SQVTM, CDR2 ANQGSEA. CDR3 DNA: TGCAGCGTTCTTTCGGGGGGGACGAATGAAAAACTGTTTTTT. This gives the protein CSVLSGGTNEKLFF.

A single count supports this clone. The V and J genes are TRBV5-5 and TRBJ2-5, with 7 bases matching TRBD2. CDR3 length equals 14 residues. Trimming removed 4 bases from V and 4 bases from J; junction bases left unmatched: 7. Per the germline V gene, CDR1 is SGHKS and CDR2 is YYEKEE (reference sequence). The CDR3 is CASSSGTEGETQYF. The CDR3, as DNA: TGTGCCAGCAGCAGCGGGACGGAAGGAGAGACCCAGTACTTC.

The chain recombines TRBV11-2 with TRBJ2-1, with 13 bases fitting TRBD2. V shed 5 bases and J 10 bases; nucleotides not matched to a gene: 11. From germline, CDR1 is SGHAT and CDR2 FQNNGV. CDR3 length equals 16 residues. CDR3 bases: TGTGCCAGCAGCCCACTACTAGCGGGAGGGCCCCGCGAGCAGTTCTTC. As protein: CASSPLLAGGPREQFF.

This chain links TRBV7-2 with TRBJ2-5; D ambiguous. The V gene lost 6 bases and the J gene lost 7 bases, with 18 bases spanning the gap. The CDR3 contains 14 residues. The germline V gene has CDR1 SGHTA and CDR2 FQGNSA. The CDR3 protein is CASSSTHASATQYF. In DNA form, the CDR3 reads TGTGCCAGCAGTTCGACTCATGCCAGCGCGACCCAGTACTTC.

In the case of this clone: Other DNA sequences in the same sample also yield this CDR3. The V and J genes are TRBV9 and TRBJ2-5; tentatively, D is TRBD1 or TRBD2 (5 bases each). Germline loops: CDR1 SGDLS, CDR2 YYNGEE. The CDR3 is 14 residues long. V was shortened by 2 bases and J by 5 bases, with 13 bases between the two germline ends. The CDR3 is CASSVGPSGETQYF. DNA of the CDR3: TGTGCCAGCAGCGTGGGACCTTCAGGGGAGACCCAGTACTTC. Looking up the rest from reference TRBV9 and TRBJ2-5 gives the full variable domain: DSGVTQTPKHLITATGQRVTLRCSPRSGDLSVYWYQQSLDQGLQFLIQYYNGEERAKGNILERFSAQQFPDLHSELNLSSLELGDSALYFCASSVGPSGETQYFGPGTRLLVL.

V and J are TRBV28 and TRBJ2-7; 10 positions match TRBD1. The CDR3 extends over 12 amino acids. Losses at the gene ends were 10 bases for V and 1 base for J; bases not matched to a gene: 1. Germline V gene data show CDR1 as MDHEN and CDR2 as SYDVKM. The CDR3 DNA is TGTGCCACGGACAGGGGGTCCTACGAGCAGTACTTC. Protein product: CATDRGSYEQYF.

The chain couples TRBV15 to TRBJ2-3, with 9 bases identical to TRBD2. The CDR3 length is 13 residues. Germline trimming cut 8 bases from V and 6 bases from J; bases unmatched to any gene: 6. Germline values: CDR1 LNHNV, CDR2 YYDKDF (reference sequence). The CDR3 loop is CATQAGGMDTQYF. CDR3 nucleotide sequence: TGTGCCACCCAAGCGGGAGGTATGGATACGCAGTATTTT.

This clone came up a few times. This chain links TRBV29-1 with TRBJ1-3; D ambiguous. The CDR3 loop spans 12 amino acids. Germline assignment: CDR1 SQVTM and CDR2 ANQGSEA. Trimming cost V 6 bases and J 0 bases, with 6 bases left between them. Here the CDR3 DNA reads TGCAGCGTGGGGTTCTCTGGAAACACCATATATTTT. This translates into CSVGFSGNTIYF.

This clone was seen just once. With only one base between it and a far larger clone, this is likely a read error. Distinct nucleotide sequences in the sample also encode this CDR3. The chain joins TRBV30 to TRBJ1-1; 7 nucleotides agree with TRBD1. Germline V gives CDR1 GTSNPN, CDR2 SVGIG (reference sequence). CDR3 length equals 13 residues. The CDR3 loop reads CAWSGQGNTEAFF. The CDR3 nucleotides are TGTGCCTGGAGTGGACAGGGAAACACTGAGGCTTTCTTT. Variable domain in full (rest from reference TRBV30 and TRBJ1-1): SQTIHQWPATLVQPVGSPLSLECTVEGTSNPNLYWYRQAAGRGLQLLFYSVGIGQISSEVPQNLSASRPQDRQFILSSKKLLLSDSGFYLCAWSGQGNTEAFFGQGTRLTVV.

The chain employs TRBV29-1 and TRBJ1-2; 9 bases are shared with TRBD1. The length of the CDR3 is 13 residues. Germline assignment: CDR1 SQVTM and CDR2 ANQGSEA. V shed 7 bases and J 4 bases; nucleotides not matched to a gene: 7. Written as DNA, the CDR3 is TGCAGCGCCCAGACAGGGGGAGGCTATGGCTACACCTTC. Amino acids: CSAQTGGGYGYTF.

V usage is TRBV19 and J usage is TRBJ1-5; unclear D gene. The CDR3 totals 17 residues. Germline V lookup: CDR1 LNHDA, CDR2 SQIVND (reference sequence). Trimming cost V 3 bases and J 2 bases, with 17 bases left between them. The chain's CDR3 is CASSMPSTVLGNQPQHF. The CDR3 DNA follows: TGTGCCAGTAGTATGCCGTCTACGGTATTGGGCAATCAGCCCCAGCATTTT.

V gene TRBV7-8 combines with J gene TRBJ2-7, with 10 bases identical to TRBD2. CDR1 is SGHVS and CDR2 is FQNEAQ in the germline V gene. J gave up 2 bases and V 6 bases, and 10 bases lay outside the gene matches. CDR3 length: 16 residues. The CDR3 reads CASSTWGTSGAYEQYF. The CDR3 DNA is TGTGCCAGCAGTACGTGGGGTACTAGCGGGGCCTACGAGCAGTACTTC.

The rearrangement joins TRBV10-2 to TRBJ1-1; perhaps TRBD1 as D (6 bases). Germline lookup yields CDR1 WSHSY and CDR2 SAAADI. CDR3 length equals 14 residues. V was shortened by 4 bases and J by 7 bases, with 16 bases between the two germline ends. The DNA for the CDR3 is TGCGCCAGCAGTGCTGTAGGGGGGCGCGTTGAAGCTTTCTTT. Its protein product is CASSAVGGRVEAFF.

The rearrangement links TRBV4-3 to TRBJ2-4; D is possibly TRBD1 or TRBD2 (5 bases each). Germline V lookup: CDR1 LGHNA, CDR2 YSLEER. The CDR3 runs to 19 residues. V gave up 0 bases and J gave up 4 bases, with 22 bases separating them. The CDR3 nucleotides read TGCGCCAGCAGCCAAGATCGGGGTGGCGTCGACAGAGCTAAAAACATTCAGTACTTC. Protein: CASSQDRGGVDRAKNIQYF.

The chain joins TRBV7-2 to TRBJ1-2; no firm D call. CDR3 length equals 13 residues. Per the germline V gene, CDR1 is SGHTA and CDR2 is FQGNSA. Between the trimmed V and J ends, which lost 5 bases and 0 bases, there was a span of 7 bases. The CDR3 region is CASSIDTNYGYTF. DNA for the CDR3: TGTGCCAGCAGCATTGACACTAACTATGGCTACACCTTC. Looking up the rest from reference TRBV7-2 and TRBJ1-2 gives the full variable domain: GAGVSQSPSNKVTEKGKDVELRCDPISGHTALYWYRQSLGQGLEFLIYFQGNSAPDKSGLPSDRFSAERTGGSVSTLTIQRTQQEDSAVYLCASSIDTNYGYTFGSGTRLTVV.

On this clone itself: This specimen includes other DNA sequences encoding the same CDR3. V is TRBV19 and J is TRBJ1-2; TRBD1 matches at 7 bases. Germline V CDR1 and CDR2: LNHDA, SQIVND (reference sequence). The CDR3 runs to 13 residues. The V and J ends lost 3 bases and 4 bases, in that order; junction bases with no gene match: 2. The CDR3 sequence: CASSISGGYGYTF. In DNA, the CDR3 is TGTGCCAGTAGTATTTCAGGGGGCTATGGCTACACCTTC.

The V gene is TRBV10-2, the J gene TRBJ2-1; 9 bases map to TRBD2. The CDR3 contains 16 residues. The V gene end was trimmed by 3 bases and the J gene end by 0 bases; junction bases not matched to a gene: 3. Germline V lookup: CDR1 WSHSY, CDR2 SAAADI. The CDR3 nucleotides read TGCGCCAGCAGTGATCCAGCGGGGGGCTCCTACAATGAGCAGTTCTTC. It yields the protein CASSDPAGGSYNEQFF.

This chain connects TRBV25-1 to TRBJ2-1; D unresolved. The CDR3 totals 11 residues. CDR1 and CDR2 (germline): MGHDK, SYGVNS. Trimming removed 1 base from V and 9 bases from J, with 4 bases in between. The CDR3 DNA reads as TGTGCCAGCAGTGAATTCACTGAGCAGTTCTTC. It codes for CASSEFTEQFF.

V usage is TRBV6-5 and J usage is TRBJ1-5, with no clear D. The V gene's germline CDR1 is MNHEY and CDR2 SVGAGI. The V and J ends lost 2 bases and 3 bases respectively, with 5 bases between them. The CDR3 runs 13 residues. In DNA, the CDR3 is TGTGCCAGCAGTTACCGATACAATCAGCCCCAGCATTTT. It specifies CASSYRYNQPQHF.

V is TRBV11-2 and J is TRBJ1-1; D may be TRBD1 (6 bases). Trimming cost V 8 bases and J 1 base, with 20 bases left between them. Germline values: CDR1 SGHAT, CDR2 FQNNGV. The CDR3 runs 16 residues. CDR3 sequence: CASEKDSGAANTEAFF. The CDR3 bases are TGTGCCAGCGAAAAGGATTCAGGGGCGGCGAACACTGAAGCTTTCTTT.

As to this clone: A far larger clone differs by one base, so this is likely a read error. V usage is TRBV6-1 and J usage is TRBJ1-1; 9 nucleotides match TRBD1. CDR1 is MNHNS and CDR2 is SASEGT in the germline V gene. V dropped 6 bases and J dropped 1; count of bases not matched to a gene: 3. The CDR3 length is 14 residues. The CDR3 region has the DNA TGTGCCAGCAGGTTACAGGGGGCGAACACTGAAGCTTTCTTT. Amino acids: CASRLQGANTEAFF.

This clone showed up just a few times. The gene calls are TRBV4-1 and TRBJ2-2, with TRBD2 matching over 9 bases. The CDR3 contains 17 residues. The V gene's germline CDR1 is MGHRA and CDR2 YSYEKL. J was trimmed by 5 bases and V by 4 bases; bases with no gene match: 11. The CDR3 loop reads CASSLLGGGAPTGELFF. CDR3 bases: TGCGCCAGCAGCCTCCTGGGCGGGGGGGCCCCAACCGGGGAGCTGTTTTTT.

This clone turned up a few times. The chain is built from TRBV5-1 and TRBJ2-1; TRBD2 matches 8 bases. V was pared by 4 bases and J by 7 bases, with 7 bases of the junction left unmatched. CDR1 is SGHRS and CDR2 is YFSETQ in the germline V gene. The CDR3 consists of 14 residues. The CDR3 region is CASSPGLGENEQFF. The CDR3 nucleotides are TGCGCCAGCAGCCCGGGACTAGGGGAGAATGAGCAGTTCTTC.

This sequence joins TRBV15 and TRBJ2-7, with a possible D match to TRBD1 (6 bases). This CDR3 spans 15 amino acids. Trimming cost V 0 bases and J 2 bases, with 11 bases left between them. The germline V gene has CDR1 LNHNV and CDR2 YYDKDF (reference sequence). DNA for the CDR3: TGTGCCACCAGCAGAGAAGGAGCAGGGGCCTACGAGCAGTACTTC. Amino acid sequence: CATSREGAGAYEQYF.

On this clone: A far larger clone is just one base off, so this is likely a read error. This is likely a read error, given that the CDR3 carries no conserved phenylalanine or tryptophan at its end. V usage is TRBV9 and J usage is TRBJ1-2; no reliable D call. Germline CDR1 reads SGDLS; CDR2 reads YYNGEE. The CDR3 runs to 17 residues. V gave up 0 bases and J gave up 1 base, with 16 bases separating them. Here the CDR3 reads CASSVVRRSQHNYGYTL. CDR3 in DNA: TGTGCCAGCAGCGTAGTCCGGAGGTCCCAACATAACTATGGCTACACCTTG.

In its sample, this clone was seen once. This sequence may be a read error, since a much larger clone differs from it by one base. This CDR3 is also generated by other DNA sequences in the sample. V is TRBV5-1 and J is TRBJ1-3; no reliable D call. V was trimmed by 0 bases and J by 2 bases, leaving 6 bases between them. Germline V gene sequence: CDR1 SGHRS, CDR2 YFSETQ. The length of the CDR3 is 14 residues. CDR3 protein: CASSLAGTGNTIYF. The CDR3 DNA sequence: TGCGCCAGCAGCTTGGCGGGGACTGGAAACACCATATATTTT.

The V call is TRBV11-2, the J call TRBJ2-7; no definite D call. V shed 1 base and J shed 3 bases, with 7 bases lying between them. The CDR3 covers 13 residues. Germline CDR1 and CDR2: SGHAT and FQNNGV. The CDR3 region is CASSLGWNYEQYF. CDR3 DNA: TGTGCCAGCAGCTTAGGCTGGAACTACGAGCAGTACTTC.

This chain joins TRBV27 and TRBJ1-2; no clear D. CDR1 is MNHEY, CDR2 SMNVEV, per germline (reference sequence). This CDR3 region has 11 residues. V dropped 1 base and J dropped 7 bases, with 4 bases sitting between them. The CDR3 region is CASSLYLGYTF. Here the CDR3 DNA reads TGTGCCAGCAGTTTATATCTTGGCTACACCTTC.

The J gene is TRBJ2-3, the V gene TRBV5-4; no clear D. From germline, CDR1 is SGHNT and CDR2 YYREEE (reference sequence). The CDR3 extends over 15 amino acids. Trimming pared 0 bases from V and 5 bases from J, leaving 13 bases between. The CDR3 coding sequence is TGTGCCAGCAGCTTGGCGGGCCAGCTTGGAGATACGCAGTATTTT. It yields the protein CASSLAGQLGDTQYF. The full variable domain, with the rest looked up from reference TRBV5-4 and TRBJ2-3, is ETGVTQSPTHLIKTRGQQVTLRCSSQSGHNTVSWYQQALGQGPQFIFQYYREEENGRGNFPPRFSGLQFPNYSSELNVNALELDDSALYLCASSLAGQLGDTQYFGPGTRLTVL.